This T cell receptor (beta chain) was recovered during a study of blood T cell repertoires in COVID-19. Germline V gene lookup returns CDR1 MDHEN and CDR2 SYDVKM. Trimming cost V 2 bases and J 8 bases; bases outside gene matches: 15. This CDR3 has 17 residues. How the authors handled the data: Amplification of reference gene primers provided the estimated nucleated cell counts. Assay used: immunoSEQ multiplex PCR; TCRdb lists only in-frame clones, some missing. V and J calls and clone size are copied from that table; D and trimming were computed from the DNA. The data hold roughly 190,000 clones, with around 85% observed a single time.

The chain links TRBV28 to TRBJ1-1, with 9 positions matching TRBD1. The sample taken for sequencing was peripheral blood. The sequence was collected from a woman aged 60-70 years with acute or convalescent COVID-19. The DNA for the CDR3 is TGTGCCAGCAGTTTAGGGGGGACAGGGTTTAGGGTTTGGGAAGCTTTCTTT. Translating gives CASSLGGTGFRVWEAFF.